Following are 10 T cell receptor beta chains from one sample sequenced in a study of cytomegalovirus exposure and HLA in healthy donors. The PCR ran on 60 Vbeta and 13 Jbeta primers. The assay was immunoSEQ multiplex PCR, and TCRdb's table has in-frame clones only and misses some. The sample has approximately 130,000 clones, about 80% seen once. The sample comprised PBMCs. These receptors were taken from a woman between 50 and 59 years old in good health and CMV-seropositive.

The rearrangement links TRBV6-1 to TRBJ1-5; TRBD1 is a possible D gene (5 bases). Germline V gene sequence: CDR1 MNHNS, CDR2 SASEGT. The CDR3 is 15 amino acids. The germline V and J ends were trimmed by 3 bases and 2 bases, with 11 bases remaining between them. DNA of the CDR3: TGTGCCAGCAGTGAGCAGGGAGGAGGCAATCAGCCCCAGCATTTT. It translates to CASSEQGGGNQPQHF.

The rearrangement uses TRBV5-6 and TRBJ2-5; 7 bases line up with TRBD2. V trimming: 4 bases; J trimming: 4 bases; junction bases outside the gene matches: 10. CDR1 is SGHDT and CDR2 is YYEEEE in the germline V gene. The CDR3 runs to 15 residues. The CDR3 nucleotides are TGTGCCAGCAGCGCCCCGGGACTAACCGCAGAGACCCAGTACTTC. Amino acid sequence: CASSAPGLTAETQYF.

The chain recombines TRBV27 with TRBJ1-2; TRBD1 agrees at 11 bases. Looked up from germline, CDR1 is MNHEY and CDR2 is SMNVEV (reference sequence). The CDR3 consists of 15 residues. Trimming took 5 bases from V and 4 from J; bases not matched to a gene: 6. The CDR3 is CASSPRTGGAYGYTF. Written as DNA, the CDR3 is TGTGCCAGCAGTCCGAGGACAGGGGGCGCCTATGGCTACACCTTC.

V gene TRBV5-5 combines with J gene TRBJ2-1, with D hard to call. This CDR3 has 13 amino acids. The V end lost 0 bases, the J end lost 8 bases, and 9 bases lay between the germline ends. Germline CDR1 SGHKS, CDR2 YYEKEE (reference sequence). The CDR3 DNA is TGTGCCAGCAGCTTGGACTTACCCCATGAGCAGTTCTTC. Translation gives CASSLDLPHEQFF. Full variable domain (rest looked up from reference TRBV5-5 and TRBJ2-1): DAGVTQSPTHLIKTRGQQVTLRCSPISGHKSVSWYQQVLGQGPQFIFQYYEKEERGRGNFPDRFSARQFPNYSSELNVNALLLGDSALYLCASSLDLPHEQFFGPGTRLTVL.

The V gene is TRBV27, the J gene TRBJ2-2; TRBD2 matches at 12 bases. The CDR3 sequence is 17 residues long. V lost 0 bases, J lost 8 bases, and 7 bases stayed unmatched. CDR1 and CDR2 (germline): MNHEY, SMNVEV (reference sequence). Here the CDR3 DNA reads TGTGCCAGCAGTTTATCACCCTCTAGCGGGGGGGCTGGGGAGCTGTTTTTT. Translating it yields CASSLSPSSGGAGELFF.

The table lists this clone with a few counts. The chain has TRBV30 and TRBJ1-3; D not resolved. Germline lookup yields CDR1 GTSNPN and CDR2 SVGIG (reference sequence). V gave up 2 bases and J gave up 7 bases, with 6 bases separating them. The CDR3 sequence is 11 residues long. Written as DNA, the CDR3 is TGTGCCTGGAGTCCCAGGAACACCATATATTTT. Encoded protein: CAWSPRNTIYF.

The rearrangement uses TRBV5-4 and TRBJ2-5, with 8 positions matching TRBD2. The DNA end lines up better with TRBJ2-7; the J call may be wrong. The CDR3 runs to 13 residues. In germline, CDR1 is SGHNT, CDR2 YYREEE (reference sequence). The CDR3 reads CASSLTAGDEQYF. CDR3 coding DNA: TGTGCCAGCAGCTTGACAGCGGGAGACGAGCAGTACTTC.

This chain joins TRBV7-3 and TRBJ1-6, with D tentatively TRBD1 (6 bases). Germline CDR1 reads SGHTA; CDR2 reads FQGTGA. This CDR3 is 13 amino acids long. Trimming took off 2 bases at V and 7 bases at J, with 6 bases between the two ends. The CDR3 DNA is TGTGCCAGCAGCTTACAGGGGAATTCACCCCTCCACTTT. Its protein product is CASSLQGNSPLHF.

The chain has TRBV4-3 and TRBJ2-7; D is unresolved. Germline V CDR1 and CDR2: LGHNA, YSLEER. CDR3 length: 13 residues. Trimming cost V 1 base and J 3 bases, with 7 bases left between them. The CDR3 sequence: CASSQVSYYEQYF. CDR3 sequence (DNA): TGCGCCAGCAGCCAAGTGTCTTACTACGAGCAGTACTTC.

The rearrangement uses TRBV7-9 and TRBJ2-5, with 14 positions matching TRBD2. The J call is uncertain, as TRBJ2-7 better fits the DNA end. The CDR3 covers 17 residues. Germline values: CDR1 SEHNR, CDR2 FQNEAQ (reference sequence). CDR3 nucleotides: TGTGCCAGCAGCCCTAGACTAGCGGGAGGGCCAGCGTACGAGCAGTACTTC. Translation: CASSPRLAGGPAYEQYF.